One TCR beta chain is described in this entry. Its target is unknown. Vbeta (60) and Jbeta (13) primers were used in the PCR. Using immunoSEQ multiplex PCR, the repertoire was profiled, and TCRdb retains in-frame clones only, with some absent. This sample carries roughly 120,000 clones, 69% of them seen once, and the ten largest clones take around 5.4%. This entry comes from a study of cytomegalovirus exposure and HLA in healthy donors. Points from the study as a whole: Per a prior analysis, the majority of TCR beta V segments were productive roughly 87% or roughly 30% of the time.

The germline gives CDR1 SGHRS, CDR2 YFSETQ. After removal of 8 bases from V and 0 bases from J, the junction contained 6 bases not matched to a gene. This CDR3 has 14 amino acids. V usage is TRBV5-1 and J usage is TRBJ2-7; 9 positions match TRBD1. The source of this sequence is a woman aged 70 to 79 in good health and CMV-seropositive. Sequencing was performed on PBMCs. CDR3 nucleotide sequence: TGCGCCAGTAGTGGACAGGGGAGCTCCTACGAGCAGTACTTC. Residues: CASSGQGSSYEQYF.